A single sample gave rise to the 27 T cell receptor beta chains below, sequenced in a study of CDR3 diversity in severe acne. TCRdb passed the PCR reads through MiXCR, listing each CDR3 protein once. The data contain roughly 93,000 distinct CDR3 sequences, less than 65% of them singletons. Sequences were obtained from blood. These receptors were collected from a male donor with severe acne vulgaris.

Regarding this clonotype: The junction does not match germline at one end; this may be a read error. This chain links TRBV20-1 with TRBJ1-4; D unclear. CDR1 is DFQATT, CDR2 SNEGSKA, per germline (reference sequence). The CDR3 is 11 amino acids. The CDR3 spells CSARDVEKLCF. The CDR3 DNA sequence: TGCAGTGCTAGAGACGTTGAAAAACTGTGTTTT.

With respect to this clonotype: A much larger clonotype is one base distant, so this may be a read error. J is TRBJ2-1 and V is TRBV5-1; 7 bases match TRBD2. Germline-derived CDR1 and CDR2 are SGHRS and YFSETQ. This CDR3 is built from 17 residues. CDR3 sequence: CASSFWHLADPYNGQFF. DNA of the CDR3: TGCGCCAGCAGCTTTTGGCACCTAGCGGACCCCTACAATGGGCAGTTCTTC.

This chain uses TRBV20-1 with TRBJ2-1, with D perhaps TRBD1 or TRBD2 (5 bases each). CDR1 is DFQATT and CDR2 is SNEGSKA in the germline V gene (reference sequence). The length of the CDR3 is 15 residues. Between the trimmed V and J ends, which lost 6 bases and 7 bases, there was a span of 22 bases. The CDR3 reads CSASPPPGPLNEQFF. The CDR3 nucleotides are TGCAGTGCCTCCCCCCCCCCGGGGCCTTTAAATGAGCAGTTCTTC.

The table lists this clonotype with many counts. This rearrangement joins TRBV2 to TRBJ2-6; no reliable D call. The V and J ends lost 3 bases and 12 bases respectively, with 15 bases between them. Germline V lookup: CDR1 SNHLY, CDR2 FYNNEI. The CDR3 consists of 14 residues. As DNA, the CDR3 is TGTGCCAGCAGTGATGCGTCATCGTCCGGCGTCCTGACTTTC. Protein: CASSDASSSGVLTF.

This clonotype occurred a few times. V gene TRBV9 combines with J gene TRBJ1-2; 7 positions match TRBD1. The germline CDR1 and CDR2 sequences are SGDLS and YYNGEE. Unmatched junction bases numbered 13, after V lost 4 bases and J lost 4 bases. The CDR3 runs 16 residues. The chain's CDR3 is CASSTQPTQGSYGYTF. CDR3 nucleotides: TGTGCCAGCAGCACCCAACCCACACAGGGGTCCTATGGCTACACCTTC.

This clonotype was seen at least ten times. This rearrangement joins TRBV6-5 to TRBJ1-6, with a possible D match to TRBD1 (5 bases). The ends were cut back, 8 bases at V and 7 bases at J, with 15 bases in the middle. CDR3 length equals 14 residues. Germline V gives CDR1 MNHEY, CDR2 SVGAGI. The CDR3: CASATGPENSPLHF. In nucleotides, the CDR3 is TGTGCCAGCGCGACGGGACCCGAGAATTCACCCCTCCACTTT.

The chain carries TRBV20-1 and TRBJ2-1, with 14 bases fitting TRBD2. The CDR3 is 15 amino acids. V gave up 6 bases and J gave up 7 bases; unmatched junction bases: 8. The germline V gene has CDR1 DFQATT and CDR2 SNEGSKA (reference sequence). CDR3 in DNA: TGCAGTGCGAGTCTTAGGACTAGCGGGAGGAATGAGCAGTTCTTC. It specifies CSASLRTSGRNEQFF.

CDR3 in amino acids: CASTAGYNEQFF. In nucleotides, the CDR3 is TGTGCCAGCACGGCGGGGTACAATGAGCAGTTCTTC. J is TRBJ2-1 and V is TRBV6-5; a weak D match, TRBD2 (6 bases). CDR3 size: 12 residues. V lost 7 bases to trimming and J lost 4 bases, with 8 bases between them. CDR1 and CDR2 (germline): MNHEY, SVGAGI.

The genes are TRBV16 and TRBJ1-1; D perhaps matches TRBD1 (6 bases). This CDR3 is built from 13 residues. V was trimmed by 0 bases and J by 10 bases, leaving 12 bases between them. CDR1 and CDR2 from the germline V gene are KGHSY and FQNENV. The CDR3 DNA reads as TGTGCCAGCAGCCAATCGACCGGAGGGGGAGCTTTCTTT. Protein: CASSQSTGGGAFF.

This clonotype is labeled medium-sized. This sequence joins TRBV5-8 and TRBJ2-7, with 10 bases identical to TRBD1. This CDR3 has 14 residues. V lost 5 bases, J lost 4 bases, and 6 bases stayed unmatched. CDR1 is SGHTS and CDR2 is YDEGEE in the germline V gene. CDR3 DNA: TGTGCCAGCAGGCTTTCGGGACAGGGGTACGAGCAGTACTTC. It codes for CASRLSGQGYEQYF.

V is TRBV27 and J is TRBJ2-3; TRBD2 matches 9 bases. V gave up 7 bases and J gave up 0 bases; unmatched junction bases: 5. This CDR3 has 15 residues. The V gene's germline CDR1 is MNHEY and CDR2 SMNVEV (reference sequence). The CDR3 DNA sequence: TGTGCCAGCACCCGACTAGCGGCTAGCACAGATACGCAGTATTTT. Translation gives CASTRLAASTDTQYF.

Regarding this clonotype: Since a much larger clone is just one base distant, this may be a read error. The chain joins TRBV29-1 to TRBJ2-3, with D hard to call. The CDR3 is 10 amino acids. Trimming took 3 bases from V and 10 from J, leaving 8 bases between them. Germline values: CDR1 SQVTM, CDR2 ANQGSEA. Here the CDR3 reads CSVEAEAQYF. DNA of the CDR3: TGCAGCGTTGAGGCCGAAGCGCAGTATTTT.

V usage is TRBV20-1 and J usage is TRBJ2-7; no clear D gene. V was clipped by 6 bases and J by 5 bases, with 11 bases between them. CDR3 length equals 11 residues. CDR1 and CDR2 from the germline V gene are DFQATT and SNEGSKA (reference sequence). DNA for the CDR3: TGCAGTGCCAGCCAGGACCACGAGCAGTACTTC. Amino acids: CSASQDHEQYF.

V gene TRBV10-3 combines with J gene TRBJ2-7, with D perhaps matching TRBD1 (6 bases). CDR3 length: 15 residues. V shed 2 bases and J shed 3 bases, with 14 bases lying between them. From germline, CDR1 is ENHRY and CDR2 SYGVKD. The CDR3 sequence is CAISEAGTKNYEQYF. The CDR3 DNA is TGTGCCATCAGTGAGGCCGGGACAAAGAACTACGAGCAGTACTTC.

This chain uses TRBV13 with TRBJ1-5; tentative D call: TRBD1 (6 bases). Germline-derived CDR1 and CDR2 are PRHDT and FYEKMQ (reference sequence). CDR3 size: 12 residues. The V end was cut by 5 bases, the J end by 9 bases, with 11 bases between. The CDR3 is CASSTGLRPQHF. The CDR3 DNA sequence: TGTGCCAGCAGCACAGGGTTACGGCCCCAGCATTTT.

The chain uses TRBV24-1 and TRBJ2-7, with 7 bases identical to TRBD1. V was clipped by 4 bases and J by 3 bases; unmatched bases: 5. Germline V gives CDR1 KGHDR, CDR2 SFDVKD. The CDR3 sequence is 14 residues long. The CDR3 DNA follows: TGTGCCACCAGTGAGCCGGACAGGAACTACGAGCAGTACTTC. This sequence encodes CATSEPDRNYEQYF.

For the CDR3, the DNA is TGTGCCAGCAGCTTCGCTAGCGGGGAATACGAGCAGTACTTC. Protein sequence: CASSFASGEYEQYF. The V call is TRBV7-3, the J call TRBJ2-7, with 9 bases that match TRBD2. This CDR3 spans 14 amino acids. Germline V CDR1 and CDR2: SGHTA, FQGTGA. The ends lost 3 bases at V and 4 bases at J; junction bases unmatched: 4.

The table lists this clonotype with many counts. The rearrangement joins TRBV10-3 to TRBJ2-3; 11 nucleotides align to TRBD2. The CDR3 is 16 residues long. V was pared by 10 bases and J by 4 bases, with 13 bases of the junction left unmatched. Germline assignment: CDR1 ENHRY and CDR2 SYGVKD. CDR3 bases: TGTGCCACCTCCGTAGCGGGAGGGCCCGTCGCAGATACGCAGTATTTT. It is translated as CATSVAGGPVADTQYF.

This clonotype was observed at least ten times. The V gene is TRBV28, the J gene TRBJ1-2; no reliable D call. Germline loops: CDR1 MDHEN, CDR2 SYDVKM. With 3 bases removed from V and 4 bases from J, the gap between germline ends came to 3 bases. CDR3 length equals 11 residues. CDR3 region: CASSFPYGYTF. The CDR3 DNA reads TGTGCCAGCAGTTTTCCCTATGGCTACACCTTC.

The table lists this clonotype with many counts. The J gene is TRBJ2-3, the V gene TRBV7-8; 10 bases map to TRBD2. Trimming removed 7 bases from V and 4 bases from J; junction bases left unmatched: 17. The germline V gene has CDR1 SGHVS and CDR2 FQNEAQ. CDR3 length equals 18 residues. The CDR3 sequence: CASTRKSGGAGIADTQYF. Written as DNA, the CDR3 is TGTGCCAGCACTAGAAAGAGCGGGGGGGCCGGTATCGCAGATACGCAGTATTTT.

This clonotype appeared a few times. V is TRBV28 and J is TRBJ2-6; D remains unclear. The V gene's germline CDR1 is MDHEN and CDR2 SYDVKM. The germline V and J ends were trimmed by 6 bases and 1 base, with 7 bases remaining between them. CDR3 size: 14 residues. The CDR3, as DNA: TGTGCCAGCAGGACCCGATCTGGGGCCAACGTCCTGACTTTC. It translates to CASRTRSGANVLTF.

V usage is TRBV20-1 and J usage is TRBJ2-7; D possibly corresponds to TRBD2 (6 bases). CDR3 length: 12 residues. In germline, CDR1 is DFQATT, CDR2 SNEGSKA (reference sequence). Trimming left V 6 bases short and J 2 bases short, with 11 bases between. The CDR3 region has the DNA TGCAGTGCACATAGCGGAACCTACGAGCAGTACTTC. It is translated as CSAHSGTYEQYF.

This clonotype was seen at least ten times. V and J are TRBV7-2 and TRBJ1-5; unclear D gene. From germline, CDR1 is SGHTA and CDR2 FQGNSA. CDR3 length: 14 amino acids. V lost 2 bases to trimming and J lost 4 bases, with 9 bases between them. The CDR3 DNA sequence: TGTGCCAGCAGCTTAAGGCCAGATAATCAGCCCCAGCATTTT. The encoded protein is CASSLRPDNQPQHF.

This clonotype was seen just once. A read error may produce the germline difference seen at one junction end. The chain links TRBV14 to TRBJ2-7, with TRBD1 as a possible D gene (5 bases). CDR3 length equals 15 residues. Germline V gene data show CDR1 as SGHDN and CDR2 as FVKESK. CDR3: CASSLEAGSSYEQCF. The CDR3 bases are TGTGCCAGCAGCCTTGAGGCAGGGTCTTCCTACGAGCAGTGCTTC. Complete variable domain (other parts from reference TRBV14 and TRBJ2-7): EAGVTQFPSHSVIEKGQTVTLRCDPISGHDNLYWYRRVMGKEIKFLLHFVKESKQDESGMPNNRFLAERTGGTYSTLKVQPAELEDSGVYFCASSLEAGSSYEQCFGPGTRLTVT.

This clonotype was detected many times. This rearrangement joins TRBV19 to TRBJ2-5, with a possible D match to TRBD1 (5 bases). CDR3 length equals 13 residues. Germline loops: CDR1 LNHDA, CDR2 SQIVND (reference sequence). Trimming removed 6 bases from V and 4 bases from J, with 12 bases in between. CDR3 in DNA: TGTGCCAGTAGGTCCCGAGACAGAGAGACCCAGTACTTC. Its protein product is CASRSRDRETQYF. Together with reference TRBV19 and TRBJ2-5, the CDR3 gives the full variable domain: DGGITQSPKYLFRKEGQNVTLSCEQNLNHDAMYWYRQDPGQGLRLIYYSQIVNDFQKGDIAEGYSVSREKKESFPLTVTSAQKNPTAFYLCASRSRDRETQYFGPGTRLLVL.

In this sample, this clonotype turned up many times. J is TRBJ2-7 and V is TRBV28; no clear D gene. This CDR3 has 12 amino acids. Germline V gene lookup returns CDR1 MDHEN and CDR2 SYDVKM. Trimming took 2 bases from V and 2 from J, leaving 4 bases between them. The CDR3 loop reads CASSLRPYEQYF. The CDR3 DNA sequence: TGTGCCAGCAGTTTACGTCCCTACGAGCAGTACTTC.

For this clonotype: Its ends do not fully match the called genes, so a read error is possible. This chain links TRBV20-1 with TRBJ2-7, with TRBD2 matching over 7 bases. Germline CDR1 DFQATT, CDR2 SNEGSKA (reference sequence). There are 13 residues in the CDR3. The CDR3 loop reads CSALRGGPYEQHF. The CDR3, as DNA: TGCAGTGCCCTAAGGGGAGGGCCCTACGAGCAGCACTTC.